This TCR beta chain is from a study of graft-versus-host responses after intestinal transplantation. In the case of this clone: The target antigen is unknown.

Trimming removed 2 bases from V and 8 bases from J; junction bases left unmatched: 4. Germline CDR1 reads MDHEN; CDR2 reads SYDVKM. This CDR3 comprises 14 residues. The data were produced by immunoSEQ multiplex PCR, yet TCRdb's version contains in-frame clones alone and is incomplete. Of over 75,000 clones listed, 85% to 90% are singletons. The gene calls are TRBV28 and TRBJ2-1; 9 bases map to TRBD2. The sequence was collected from a human donor who received an intestinal transplant. The sequences come from unstimulated CD4+ T cells sorted from spleen or lymph node cells, collected before intestinal transplant. The CDR3 loop reads CASSLGGRVYEQFF. CDR3 sequence (DNA): TGTGCCAGCAGTTTAGGCGGGAGGGTCTATGAGCAGTTCTTC.